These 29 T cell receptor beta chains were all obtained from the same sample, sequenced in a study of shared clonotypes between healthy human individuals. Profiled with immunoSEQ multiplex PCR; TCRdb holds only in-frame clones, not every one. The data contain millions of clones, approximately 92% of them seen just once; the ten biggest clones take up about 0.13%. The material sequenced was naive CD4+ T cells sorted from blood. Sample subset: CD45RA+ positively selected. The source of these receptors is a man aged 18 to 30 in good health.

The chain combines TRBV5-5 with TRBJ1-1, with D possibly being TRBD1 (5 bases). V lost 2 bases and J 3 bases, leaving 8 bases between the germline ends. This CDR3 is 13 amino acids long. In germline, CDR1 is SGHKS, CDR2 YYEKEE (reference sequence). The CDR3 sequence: CASSFQGDTEAFF. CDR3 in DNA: TGTGCCAGCAGCTTTCAGGGCGACACTGAAGCTTTCTTT.

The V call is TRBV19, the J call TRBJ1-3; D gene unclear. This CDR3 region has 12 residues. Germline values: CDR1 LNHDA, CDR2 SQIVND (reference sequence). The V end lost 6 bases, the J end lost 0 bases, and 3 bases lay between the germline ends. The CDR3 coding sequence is TGTGCCAGTAGCCCCTCTGGAAACACCATATATTTT. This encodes CASSPSGNTIYF.

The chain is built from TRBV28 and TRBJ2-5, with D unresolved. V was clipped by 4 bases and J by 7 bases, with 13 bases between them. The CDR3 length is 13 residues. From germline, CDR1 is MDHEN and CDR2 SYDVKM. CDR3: CASSSPPLGTQYF. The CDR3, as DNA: TGTGCCAGCAGTTCACCCCCCCTGGGGACCCAGTACTTC. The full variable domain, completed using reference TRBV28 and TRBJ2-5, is DVKVTQSSRYLVKRTGEKVFLECVQDMDHENMFWYRQDPGLGLRLIYFSYDVKMKEKGDIPEGYSVSREKKERFSLILESASTNQTSMYLCASSSPPLGTQYFGPGTRLLVL.

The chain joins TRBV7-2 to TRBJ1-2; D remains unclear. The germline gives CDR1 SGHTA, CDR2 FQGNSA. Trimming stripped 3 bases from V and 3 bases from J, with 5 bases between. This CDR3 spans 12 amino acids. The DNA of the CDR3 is TGTGCCAGCAGCTTCGGCCACTATGGCTACACCTTC. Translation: CASSFGHYGYTF.

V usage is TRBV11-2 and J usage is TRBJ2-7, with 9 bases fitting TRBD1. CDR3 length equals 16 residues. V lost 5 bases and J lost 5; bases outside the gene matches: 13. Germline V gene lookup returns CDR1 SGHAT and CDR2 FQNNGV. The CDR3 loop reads CASSPQPPGQGNEQYF. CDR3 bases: TGTGCCAGCAGCCCACAACCTCCGGGACAGGGTAACGAGCAGTACTTC. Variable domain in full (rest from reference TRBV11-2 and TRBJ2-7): EAGVAQSPRYKIIEKRQSVAFWCNPISGHATLYWYQQILGQGPKLLIQFQNNGVVDDSQLPKDRFSAERLKGVDSTLKIQPAKLEDSAVYLCASSPQPPGQGNEQYFGPGTRLTVT.

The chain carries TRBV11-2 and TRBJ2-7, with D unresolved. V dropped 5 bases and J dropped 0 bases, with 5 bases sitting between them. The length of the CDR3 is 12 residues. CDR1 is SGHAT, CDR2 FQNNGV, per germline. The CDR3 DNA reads TGTGCCAGCAGCACAAGCTCCTACGAGCAGTACTTC. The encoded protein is CASSTSSYEQYF.

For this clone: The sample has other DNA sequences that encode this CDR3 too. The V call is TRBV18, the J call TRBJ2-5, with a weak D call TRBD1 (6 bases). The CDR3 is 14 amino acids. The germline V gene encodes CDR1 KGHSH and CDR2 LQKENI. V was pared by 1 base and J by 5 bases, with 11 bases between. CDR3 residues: CASSPQQGTETQYF. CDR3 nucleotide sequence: TGTGCCAGCTCACCACAACAGGGTACGGAGACCCAGTACTTC.

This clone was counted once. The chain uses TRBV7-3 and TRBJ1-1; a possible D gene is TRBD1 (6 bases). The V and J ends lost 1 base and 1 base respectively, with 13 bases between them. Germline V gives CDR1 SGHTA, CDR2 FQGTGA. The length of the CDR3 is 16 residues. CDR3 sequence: CASSLRSGVRNTEAFF. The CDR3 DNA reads TGTGCCAGCAGCTTAAGGTCAGGGGTGAGGAACACTGAAGCTTTCTTT.

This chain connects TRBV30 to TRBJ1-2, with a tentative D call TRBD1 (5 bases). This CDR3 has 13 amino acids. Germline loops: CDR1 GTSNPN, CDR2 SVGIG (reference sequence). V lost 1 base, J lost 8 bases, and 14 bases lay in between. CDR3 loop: CAWSGDSYLGYTF. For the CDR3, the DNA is TGTGCCTGGAGTGGAGACAGTTACTTAGGCTACACCTTC.

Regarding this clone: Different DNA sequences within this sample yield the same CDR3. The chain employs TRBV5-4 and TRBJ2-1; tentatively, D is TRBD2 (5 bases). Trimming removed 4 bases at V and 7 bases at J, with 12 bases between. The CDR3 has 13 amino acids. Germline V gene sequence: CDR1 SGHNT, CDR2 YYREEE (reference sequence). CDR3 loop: CASSPRTGNEQFF. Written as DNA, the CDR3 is TGTGCCAGCAGCCCTAGGACGGGGAATGAGCAGTTCTTC.

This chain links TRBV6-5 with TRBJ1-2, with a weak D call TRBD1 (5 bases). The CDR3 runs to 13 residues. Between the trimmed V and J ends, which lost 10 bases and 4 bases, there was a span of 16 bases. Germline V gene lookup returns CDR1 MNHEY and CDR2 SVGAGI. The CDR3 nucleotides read TGTGCCACCGATGAGGGGACCGCCTATGGCTACACCTTC. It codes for CATDEGTAYGYTF.

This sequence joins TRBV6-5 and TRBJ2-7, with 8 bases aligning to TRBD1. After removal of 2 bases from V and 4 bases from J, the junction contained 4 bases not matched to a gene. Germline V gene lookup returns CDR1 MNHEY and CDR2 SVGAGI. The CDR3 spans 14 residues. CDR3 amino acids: CASSYAGTGYEQYF. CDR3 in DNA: TGTGCCAGCAGTTACGCCGGGACAGGATACGAGCAGTACTTC.

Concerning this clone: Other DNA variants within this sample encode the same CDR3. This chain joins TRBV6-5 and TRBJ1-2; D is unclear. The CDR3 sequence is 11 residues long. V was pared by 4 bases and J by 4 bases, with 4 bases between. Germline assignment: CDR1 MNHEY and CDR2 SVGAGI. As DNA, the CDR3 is TGTGCCAGCAGTTCGTTCTATGGCTACACCTTC. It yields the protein CASSSFYGYTF.

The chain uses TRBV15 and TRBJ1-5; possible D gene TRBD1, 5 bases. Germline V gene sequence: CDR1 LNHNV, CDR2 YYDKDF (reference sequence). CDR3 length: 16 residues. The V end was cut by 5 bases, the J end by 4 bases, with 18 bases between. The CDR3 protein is CATSGPTVWGNQPQHF. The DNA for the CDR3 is TGTGCCACCAGCGGCCCCACAGTTTGGGGGAATCAGCCCCAGCATTTT.

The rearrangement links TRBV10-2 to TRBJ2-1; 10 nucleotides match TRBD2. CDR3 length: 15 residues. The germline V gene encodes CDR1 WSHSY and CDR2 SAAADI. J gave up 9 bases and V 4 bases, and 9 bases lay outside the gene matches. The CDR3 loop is CASSAGLAGDSEQFF. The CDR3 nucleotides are TGCGCCAGCAGTGCTGGGCTAGCGGGAGATAGTGAGCAGTTCTTC.

The CDR3 region is CASSFRYFDTQYF. CDR3 DNA sequence: TGCGCCAGCAGCTTCCGTTACTTCGATACGCAGTATTTT. V is TRBV5-1 and J is TRBJ2-3, with D unresolved. This CDR3 comprises 13 residues. Trimming removed 2 bases from V and 6 bases from J, with 10 bases in between. CDR1 is SGHRS, CDR2 YFSETQ, per germline. The full variable domain, completed using reference TRBV5-1 and TRBJ2-3, is KAGVTQTPRYLIKTRGQQVTLSCSPISGHRSVSWYQQTPGQGLQFLFEYFSETQRNKGNFPGRFSGRQFSNSRSEMNVSTLELGDSALYLCASSFRYFDTQYFGPGTRLTVL.

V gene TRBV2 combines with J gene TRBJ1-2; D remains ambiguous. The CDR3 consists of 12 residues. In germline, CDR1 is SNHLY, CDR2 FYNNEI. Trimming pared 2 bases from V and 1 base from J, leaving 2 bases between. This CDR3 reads CASSEHNYGYTF. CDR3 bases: TGTGCCAGCAGTGAACATAACTATGGCTACACCTTC.

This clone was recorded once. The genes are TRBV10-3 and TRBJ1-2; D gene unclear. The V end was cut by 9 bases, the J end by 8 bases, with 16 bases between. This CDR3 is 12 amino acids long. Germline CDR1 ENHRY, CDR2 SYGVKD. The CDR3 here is CAISFEGAGYTF. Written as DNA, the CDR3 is TGTGCCATTTCCTTCGAGGGAGCGGGCTACACCTTC.

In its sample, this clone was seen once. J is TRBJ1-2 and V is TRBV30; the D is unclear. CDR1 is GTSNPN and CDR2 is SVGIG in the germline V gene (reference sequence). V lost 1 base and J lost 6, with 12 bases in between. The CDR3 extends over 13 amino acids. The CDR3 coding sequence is TGTGCCTGGAGTGGCCGTGGTGATGATGGCTACACCTTC. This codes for CAWSGRGDDGYTF.

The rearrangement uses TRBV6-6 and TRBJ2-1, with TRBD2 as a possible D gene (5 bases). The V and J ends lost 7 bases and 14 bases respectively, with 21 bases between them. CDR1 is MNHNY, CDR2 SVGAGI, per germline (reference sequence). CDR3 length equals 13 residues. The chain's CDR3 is CASTQTTGEREFF. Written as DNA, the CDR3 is TGTGCCAGCACTCAGACCACCGGGGAGAGGGAGTTCTTC.

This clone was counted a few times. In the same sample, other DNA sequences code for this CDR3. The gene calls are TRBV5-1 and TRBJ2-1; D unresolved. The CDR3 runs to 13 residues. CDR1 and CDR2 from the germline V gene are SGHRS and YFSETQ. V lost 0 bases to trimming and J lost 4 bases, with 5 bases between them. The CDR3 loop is CASSLGQYNEQFF. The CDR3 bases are TGCGCCAGCAGCTTGGGGCAGTACAATGAGCAGTTCTTC.

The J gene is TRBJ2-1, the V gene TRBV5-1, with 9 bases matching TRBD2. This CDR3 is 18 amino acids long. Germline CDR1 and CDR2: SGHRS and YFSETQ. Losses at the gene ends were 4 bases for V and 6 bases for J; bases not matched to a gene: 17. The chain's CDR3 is CASSPIGTSRMVGNEQFF. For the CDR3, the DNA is TGCGCCAGCAGCCCGATCGGGACTAGCCGAATGGTGGGCAATGAGCAGTTCTTC. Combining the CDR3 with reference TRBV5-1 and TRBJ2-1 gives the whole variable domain KAGVTQTPRYLIKTRGQQVTLSCSPISGHRSVSWYQQTPGQGLQFLFEYFSETQRNKGNFPGRFSGRQFSNSRSEMNVSTLELGDSALYLCASSPIGTSRMVGNEQFFGPGTRLTVL.

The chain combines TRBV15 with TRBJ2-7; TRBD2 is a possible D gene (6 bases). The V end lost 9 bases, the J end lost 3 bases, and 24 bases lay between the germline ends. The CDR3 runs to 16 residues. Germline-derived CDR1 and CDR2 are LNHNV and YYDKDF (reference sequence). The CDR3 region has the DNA TGTGCCACGGCACTTTTTCCAGAGACTAGAAGCTACGAGCAGTACTTC. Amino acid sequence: CATALFPETRSYEQYF.

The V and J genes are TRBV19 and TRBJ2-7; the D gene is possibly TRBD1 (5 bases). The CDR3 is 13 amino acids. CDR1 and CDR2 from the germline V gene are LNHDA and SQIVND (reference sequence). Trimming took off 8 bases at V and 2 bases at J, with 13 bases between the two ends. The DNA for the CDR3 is TGTGCCAGTTCCCTAGGGGATACCTACGAGCAGTACTTC. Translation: CASSLGDTYEQYF.

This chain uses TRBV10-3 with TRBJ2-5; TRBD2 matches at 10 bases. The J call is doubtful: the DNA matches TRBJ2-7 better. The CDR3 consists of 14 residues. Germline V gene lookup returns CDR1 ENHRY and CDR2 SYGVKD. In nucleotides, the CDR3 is TGTGCCATCACTAGCGGGAGCGACTCCTACGAGCAGTACTTC. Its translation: CAITSGSDSYEQYF.

The CDR3 is CAISEGTPGNSPLHF. CDR3 in DNA: TGTGCCATCAGTGAGGGTACCCCGGGAAATTCACCCCTCCACTTT. The chain couples TRBV10-3 to TRBJ1-6; D not resolved. This CDR3 is built from 15 residues. Germline-derived CDR1 and CDR2 are ENHRY and SYGVKD. The V end lost 2 bases, the J end lost 7 bases, and 12 bases lay between the germline ends.

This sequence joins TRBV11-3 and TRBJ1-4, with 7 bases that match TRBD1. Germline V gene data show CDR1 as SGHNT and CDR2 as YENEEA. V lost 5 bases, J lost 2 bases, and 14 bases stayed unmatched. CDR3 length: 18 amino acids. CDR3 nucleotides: TGTGCCAGCAGCGTCCGGGACAGCCGTAAATTTACTAATGAAAAACTGTTTTTT. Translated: CASSVRDSRKFTNEKLFF.

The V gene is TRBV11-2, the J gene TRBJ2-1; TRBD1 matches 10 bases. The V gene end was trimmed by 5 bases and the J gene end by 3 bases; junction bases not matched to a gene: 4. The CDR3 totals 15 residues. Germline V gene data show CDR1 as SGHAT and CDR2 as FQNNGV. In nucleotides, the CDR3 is TGTGCCAGCAGCCCACGGGACAGGGGCTACAATGAGCAGTTCTTC. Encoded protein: CASSPRDRGYNEQFF.

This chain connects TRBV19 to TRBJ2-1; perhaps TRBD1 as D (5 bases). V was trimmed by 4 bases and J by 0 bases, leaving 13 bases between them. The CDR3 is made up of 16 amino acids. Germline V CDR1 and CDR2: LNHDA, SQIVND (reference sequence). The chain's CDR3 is CASSKDRYYSYNEQFF. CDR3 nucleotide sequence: TGTGCCAGTAGTAAAGACAGATATTACTCCTACAATGAGCAGTTCTTC.